The rows below give T cell receptor beta chains drawn from one sample of a study of cytomegalovirus exposure and HLA in healthy donors. The protocol was immunoSEQ multiplex PCR, while the TCRdb copy is restricted to in-frame clones and leaves out a portion. This table holds some 120,000 clones, 8.5% to 10% found once. The sequenced sample was PBMCs. These receptors were taken from a man aged 25-40 years in good health and CMV-seronegative. Each CDR3 is given with its conserved first and last residue. Fields, in order: clone size, CDR3 length, J gene, D gene, V gene, CDR3 DNA, CDR3 protein. D genes are given only for firm matches. Clone sizes are given selectively: once, few, many, or a class where the clone is expanded.

clone size: few
CDR3 length: 17
J gene: TRBJ2-4
D gene: -
V gene: TRBV28
CDR3 DNA: TGTGCCAGCAGTTTAATAGGCAGCGGTCTAGCCAAAAACATTCAGTACTTC
CDR3 protein: CASSLIGSGLAKNIQYF

clone size: -
CDR3 length: 16
J gene: TRBJ2-1
D gene: TRBD2
V gene: TRBV5-8
CDR3 DNA: TGTGCCAGCAGGGTGTCCCTAGCGGGATTTGCCAATGAGCAGTTCTTC
CDR3 protein: CASRVSLAGFANEQFF

clone size: -
CDR3 length: 14
J gene: TRBJ1-5
D gene: -
V gene: TRBV10-2
CDR3 DNA: TGCGCCAGCAGTGATTGGGAGAGCAATCAGCCCCAGCATTTT
CDR3 protein: CASSDWESNQPQHF

clone size: few
CDR3 length: 15
J gene: TRBJ2-2
D gene: TRBD2
V gene: TRBV10-3
CDR3 DNA: TGTGCCATCAGTGGGACTAGCGGGGACACCGGGGAGCTGTTTTTT
CDR3 protein: CAISGTSGDTGELFF

clone size: few
CDR3 length: 18
J gene: TRBJ2-1
D gene: -
V gene: TRBV7-3
CDR3 DNA: TGTGCCAGCAGCTTACTGGCCCCTAGCAGACTATCCTACAATGAGCAGTTCTTC
CDR3 protein: CASSLLAPSRLSYNEQFF

clone size: -
CDR3 length: 14
J gene: TRBJ1-1
D gene: -
V gene: TRBV7-9
CDR3 DNA: TGTGCCAGCAGCTTAGATCAGGGTGGCACTGAAGCTTTCTTT
CDR3 protein: CASSLDQGGTEAFF

clone size: few
CDR3 length: 13
J gene: TRBJ1-5
D gene: -
V gene: TRBV28
CDR3 DNA: TGTGCCAGCAGGAGGCGGTTGAATCAGCCCCAGCATTTT
CDR3 protein: CASRRRLNQPQHF

clone size: few
CDR3 length: 14
J gene: TRBJ1-2
D gene: -
V gene: TRBV7-9
CDR3 DNA: TGTGCCAGCAGCTTCATACAGACTAACTATGGCTACACCTTC
CDR3 protein: CASSFIQTNYGYTF

clone size: few
CDR3 length: 19
J gene: TRBJ2-3
D gene: TRBD1
V gene: TRBV6-1
CDR3 DNA: TGTGCCAGCAGTGGCAAAAAACCGGGACAGGGGGCTTTTGCAGATACGCAGTATTTT
CDR3 protein: CASSGKKPGQGAFADTQYF

clone size: -
CDR3 length: 15
J gene: TRBJ2-7
D gene: -
V gene: TRBV9
CDR3 DNA: TGTGCCAGCAGCGTAGGGCAGGGAAATTCCTACGAGCAGTACTTC
CDR3 protein: CASSVGQGNSYEQYF

clone size: few
CDR3 length: 14
J gene: TRBJ2-1
D gene: -
V gene: TRBV5-6
CDR3 DNA: TGTGCCAGCAGCCCAAGGGCAGGGGACAATGAGCAGTTCTTC
CDR3 protein: CASSPRAGDNEQFF

clone size: -
CDR3 length: 14
J gene: TRBJ1-1
D gene: TRBD1
V gene: TRBV30
CDR3 DNA: TGTGCCTGGAGTGTATTACAGGGGGACACTGAAGCTTTCTTT
CDR3 protein: CAWSVLQGDTEAFF

clone size: once
CDR3 length: 17
J gene: TRBJ1-2
D gene: -
V gene: TRBV4-1
CDR3 DNA: TGCGCCAGCAGCCAAGTACTCGGCCAAGGGGTTAACTATGGCTACACCTTC
CDR3 protein: CASSQVLGQGVNYGYTF

clone size: -
CDR3 length: 14
J gene: TRBJ1-2
D gene: TRBD1
V gene: TRBV4-3
CDR3 DNA: TGCGCCAGCAGCCTAGCGGGACAGGGCGGTGGCTACACCTTC
CDR3 protein: CASSLAGQGGGYTF

clone size: -
CDR3 length: 14
J gene: TRBJ1-3
D gene: -
V gene: TRBV30
CDR3 DNA: TGTGCCTGGCACGATGGGAGCCCCGGAAACACCATATATTTT
CDR3 protein: CAWHDGSPGNTIYF

clone size: -
CDR3 length: 14
J gene: TRBJ1-5
D gene: TRBD1
V gene: TRBV6-1
CDR3 DNA: TGTGCCAGCAGTCCCCAGGGGGTGCGGCAGCCCCAGCATTTT
CDR3 protein: CASSPQGVRQPQHF

clone size: -
CDR3 length: 15
J gene: TRBJ2-7
D gene: -
V gene: TRBV7-8
CDR3 DNA: TGTGCCAGCAGAGGGGGCGGGGTTCCCTCCTACGAGCAGTACTTC
CDR3 protein: CASRGGGVPSYEQYF

clone size: few
CDR3 length: 13
J gene: TRBJ1-4
D gene: -
V gene: TRBV6-5
CDR3 DNA: TGTGCCAGCAGAAAACATCAACACGAAAAACTGTTTTTT
CDR3 protein: CASRKHQHEKLFF

clone size: -
CDR3 length: 15
J gene: TRBJ2-5
D gene: TRBD2
V gene: TRBV30
CDR3 DNA: TGTGCCTGGAGTGTACAGGCGGGGGGGTCGGAGACCCAGTACTTC
CDR3 protein: CAWSVQAGGSETQYF

clone size: -
CDR3 length: 14
J gene: TRBJ1-6
D gene: -
V gene: TRBV7-9
CDR3 DNA: TGTGCCAGCAGCTTAGACACCGCTAATTCACCCCTCCACTTT
CDR3 protein: CASSLDTANSPLHF

clone size: -
CDR3 length: 16
J gene: TRBJ1-4
D gene: -
V gene: TRBV9
CDR3 DNA: TGTGCCAGCAGCGAGAATTCCGGGACTCCAAGCGAAAAACTGTTTTTT
CDR3 protein: CASSENSGTPSEKLFF

clone size: -
CDR3 length: 11
J gene: TRBJ1-1
D gene: TRBD1
V gene: TRBV19
CDR3 DNA: TGTGCCAGTACCAGGGGGGTGGAAGCTTTCTTT
CDR3 protein: CASTRGVEAFF

clone size: few
CDR3 length: 19
J gene: TRBJ2-2
D gene: -
V gene: TRBV4-1
CDR3 DNA: TGCGCCAGCAGCCACAGCCCCCCGACGCGGCAGGGTAGCACCGGGGAGCTGTTTTTT
CDR3 protein: CASSHSPPTRQGSTGELFF

clone size: few
CDR3 length: 15
J gene: TRBJ2-7
D gene: TRBD1
V gene: TRBV4-3
CDR3 DNA: TGCGCCAGCAGCCGAAGTGGGACAGGAACCTACGAGCAGTACTTC
CDR3 protein: CASSRSGTGTYEQYF